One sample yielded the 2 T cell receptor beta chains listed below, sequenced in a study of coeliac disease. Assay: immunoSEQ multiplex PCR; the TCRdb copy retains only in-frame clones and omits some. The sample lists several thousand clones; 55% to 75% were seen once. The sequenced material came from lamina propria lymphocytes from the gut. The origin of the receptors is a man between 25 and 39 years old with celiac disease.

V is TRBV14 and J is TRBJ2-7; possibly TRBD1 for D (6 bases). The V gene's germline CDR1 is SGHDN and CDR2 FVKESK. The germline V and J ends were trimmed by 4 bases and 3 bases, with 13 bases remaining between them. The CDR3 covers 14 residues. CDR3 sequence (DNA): TGTGCCAGCAGCCCTCCAGGACAGTTCTACGAGCAGTACTTC. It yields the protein CASSPPGQFYEQYF. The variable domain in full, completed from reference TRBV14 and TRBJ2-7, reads EAGVTQFPSHSVIEKGQTVTLRCDPISGHDNLYWYRRVMGKEIKFLLHFVKESKQDESGMPNNRFLAERTGGTYSTLKVQPAELEDSGVYFCASSPPGQFYEQYFGPGTRLTVT.

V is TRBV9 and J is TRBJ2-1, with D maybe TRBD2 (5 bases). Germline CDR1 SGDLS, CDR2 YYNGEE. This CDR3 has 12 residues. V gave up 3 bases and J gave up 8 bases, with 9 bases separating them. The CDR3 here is CASSETIHEQFF. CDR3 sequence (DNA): TGTGCCAGCAGCGAGACTATCCATGAGCAGTTCTTC. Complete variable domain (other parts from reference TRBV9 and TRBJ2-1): DSGVTQTPKHLITATGQRVTLRCSPRSGDLSVYWYQQSLDQGLQFLIQYYNGEERAKGNILERFSAQQFPDLHSELNLSSLELGDSALYFCASSETIHEQFFGPGTRLTVL.